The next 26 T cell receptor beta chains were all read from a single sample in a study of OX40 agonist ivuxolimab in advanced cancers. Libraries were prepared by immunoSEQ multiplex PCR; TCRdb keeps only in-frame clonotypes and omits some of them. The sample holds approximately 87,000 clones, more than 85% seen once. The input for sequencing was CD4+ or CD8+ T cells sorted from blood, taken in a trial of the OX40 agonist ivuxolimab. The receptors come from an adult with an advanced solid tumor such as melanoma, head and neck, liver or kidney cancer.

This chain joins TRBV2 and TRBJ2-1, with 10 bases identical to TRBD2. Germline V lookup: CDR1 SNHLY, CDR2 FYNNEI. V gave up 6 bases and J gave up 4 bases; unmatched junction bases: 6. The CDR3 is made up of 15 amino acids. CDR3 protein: CASRGTSEIYNEQFF. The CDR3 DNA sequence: TGTGCCAGCAGGGGGACTAGCGAGATTTACAATGAGCAGTTCTTC.

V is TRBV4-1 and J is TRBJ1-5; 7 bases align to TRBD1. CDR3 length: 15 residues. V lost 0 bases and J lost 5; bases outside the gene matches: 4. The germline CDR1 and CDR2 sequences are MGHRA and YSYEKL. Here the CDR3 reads CASSQEHRGHQPQHF. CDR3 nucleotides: TGCGCCAGCAGCCAAGAGCACAGGGGACATCAGCCCCAGCATTTT.

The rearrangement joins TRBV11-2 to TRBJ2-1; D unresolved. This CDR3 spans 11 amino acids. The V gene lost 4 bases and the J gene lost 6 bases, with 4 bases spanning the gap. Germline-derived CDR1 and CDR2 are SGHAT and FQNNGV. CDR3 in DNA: TGTGCCAGCAGCTCGGGCAATGAGCAGTTCTTC. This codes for CASSSGNEQFF.

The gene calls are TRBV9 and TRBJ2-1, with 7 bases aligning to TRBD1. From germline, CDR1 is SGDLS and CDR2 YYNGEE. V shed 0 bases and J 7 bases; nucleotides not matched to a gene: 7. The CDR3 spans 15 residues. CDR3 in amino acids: CASSVGQGTTNEQFF. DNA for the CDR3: TGTGCCAGCAGCGTAGGACAGGGAACCACAAATGAGCAGTTCTTC.

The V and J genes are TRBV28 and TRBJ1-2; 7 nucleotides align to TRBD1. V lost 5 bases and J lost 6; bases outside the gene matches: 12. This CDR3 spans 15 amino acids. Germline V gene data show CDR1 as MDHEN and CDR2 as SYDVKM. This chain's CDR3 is CASSTWDSLGHGYTF. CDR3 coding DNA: TGTGCCAGCAGTACCTGGGACAGCTTAGGGCATGGCTACACCTTC.

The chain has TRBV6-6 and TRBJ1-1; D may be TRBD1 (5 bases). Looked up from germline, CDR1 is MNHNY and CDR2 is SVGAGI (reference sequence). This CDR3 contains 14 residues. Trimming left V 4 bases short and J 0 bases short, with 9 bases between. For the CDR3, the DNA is TGTGCCAGCAGTTCGAGGGGAATGAACACTGAAGCTTTCTTT. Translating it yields CASSSRGMNTEAFF.

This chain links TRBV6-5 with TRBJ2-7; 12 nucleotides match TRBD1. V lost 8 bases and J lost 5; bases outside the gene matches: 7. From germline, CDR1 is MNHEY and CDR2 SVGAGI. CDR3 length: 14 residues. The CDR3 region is CASASGQGAHEQYF. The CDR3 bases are TGTGCCAGCGCGTCGGGACAGGGGGCCCACGAGCAGTACTTC.

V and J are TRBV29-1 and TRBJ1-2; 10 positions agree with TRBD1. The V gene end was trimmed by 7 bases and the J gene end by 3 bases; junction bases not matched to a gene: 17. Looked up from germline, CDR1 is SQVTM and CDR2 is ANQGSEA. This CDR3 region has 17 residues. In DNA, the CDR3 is TGCAGCGCCCCCGTGGGGGACAGGGGATTTCAGGACTATGGCTACACCTTC. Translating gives CSAPVGDRGFQDYGYTF.

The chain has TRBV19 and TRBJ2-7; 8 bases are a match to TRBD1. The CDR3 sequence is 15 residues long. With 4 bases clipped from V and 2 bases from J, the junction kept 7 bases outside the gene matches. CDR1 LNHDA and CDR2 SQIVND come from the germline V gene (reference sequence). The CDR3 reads CASSTADREAYEQYF. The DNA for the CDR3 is TGTGCCAGTAGTACCGCGGACAGGGAGGCCTACGAGCAGTACTTC.

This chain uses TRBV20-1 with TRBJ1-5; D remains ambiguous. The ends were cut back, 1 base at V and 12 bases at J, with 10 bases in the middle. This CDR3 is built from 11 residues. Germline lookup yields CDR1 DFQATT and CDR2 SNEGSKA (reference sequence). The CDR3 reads CSARAGGSQHF. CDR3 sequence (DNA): TGCAGTGCTAGAGCGGGCGGAAGCCAGCATTTT.

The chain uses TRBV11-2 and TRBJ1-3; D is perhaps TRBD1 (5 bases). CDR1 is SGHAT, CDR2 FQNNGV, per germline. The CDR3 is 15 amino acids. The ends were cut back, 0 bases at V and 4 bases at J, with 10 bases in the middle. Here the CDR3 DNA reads TGTGCCAGCAGCTTAGATCGAGGGGTCGGAAACACCATATATTTT. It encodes CASSLDRGVGNTIYF.

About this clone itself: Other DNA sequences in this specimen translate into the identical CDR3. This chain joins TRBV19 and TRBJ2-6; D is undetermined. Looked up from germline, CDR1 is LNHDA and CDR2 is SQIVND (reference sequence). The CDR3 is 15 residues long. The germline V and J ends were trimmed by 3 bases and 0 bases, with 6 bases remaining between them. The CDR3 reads CASSISDSGANVLTF. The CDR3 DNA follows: TGTGCCAGTAGTATCAGCGACTCTGGGGCCAACGTCCTGACTTTC.

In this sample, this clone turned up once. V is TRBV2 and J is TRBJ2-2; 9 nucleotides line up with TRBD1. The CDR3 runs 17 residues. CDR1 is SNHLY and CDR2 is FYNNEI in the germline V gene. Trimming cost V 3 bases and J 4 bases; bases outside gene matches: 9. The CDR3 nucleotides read TGTGCCAGCAGTGAGGAACCGGGACAGGGACTCACCGGGGAGCTGTTTTTT. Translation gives CASSEEPGQGLTGELFF.

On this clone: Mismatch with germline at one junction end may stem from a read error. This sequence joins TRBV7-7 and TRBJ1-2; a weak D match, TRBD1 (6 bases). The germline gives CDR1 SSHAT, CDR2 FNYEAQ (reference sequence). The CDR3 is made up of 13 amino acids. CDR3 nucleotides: TGTGCTAGCAGCCCGGTGGGGGCGGATGGCTACACCTTC. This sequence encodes CASSPVGADGYTF.

CDR3 bases: TGTGCCAGTAGTGACTGGGACAGGGGTTACGGGGTATCTCGGCAGCCCCAGCATTTT. This gives the protein CASSDWDRGYGVSRQPQHF. The rearrangement links TRBV19 to TRBJ1-5; 10 bases agree with TRBD1. V dropped 5 bases and J dropped 7; count of bases not matched to a gene: 20. Germline loops: CDR1 LNHDA, CDR2 SQIVND (reference sequence). CDR3 length equals 19 residues.

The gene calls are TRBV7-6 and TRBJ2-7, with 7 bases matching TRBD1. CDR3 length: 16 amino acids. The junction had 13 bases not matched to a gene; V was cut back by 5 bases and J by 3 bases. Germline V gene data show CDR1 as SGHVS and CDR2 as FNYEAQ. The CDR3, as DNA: TGTGCCAGCAGCGATTCCCTCCGGGACAGAGGCTACGAGCAGTACTTC. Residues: CASSDSLRDRGYEQYF. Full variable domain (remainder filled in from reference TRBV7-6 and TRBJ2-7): GAGVSQSPRYKVTKRGQDVALRCDPISGHVSLYWYRQALGQGPEFLTYFNYEAQQDKSGLPNDRFSAERPEGSISTLTIQRTEQRDSAMYRCASSDSLRDRGYEQYFGPGTRLTVT.

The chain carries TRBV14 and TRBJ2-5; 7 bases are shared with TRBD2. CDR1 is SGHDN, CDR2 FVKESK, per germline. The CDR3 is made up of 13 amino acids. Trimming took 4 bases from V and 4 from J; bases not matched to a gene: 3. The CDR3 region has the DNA TGTGCCAGCAGCCTATGGGGGGGAGAGACCCAGTACTTC. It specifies CASSLWGGETQYF.

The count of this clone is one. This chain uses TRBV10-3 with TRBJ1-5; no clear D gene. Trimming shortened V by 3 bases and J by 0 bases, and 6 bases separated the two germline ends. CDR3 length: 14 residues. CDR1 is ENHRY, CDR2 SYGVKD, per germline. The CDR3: CAISEEYSNQPQHF. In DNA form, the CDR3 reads TGTGCCATCAGTGAAGAGTATAGCAATCAGCCCCAGCATTTT.

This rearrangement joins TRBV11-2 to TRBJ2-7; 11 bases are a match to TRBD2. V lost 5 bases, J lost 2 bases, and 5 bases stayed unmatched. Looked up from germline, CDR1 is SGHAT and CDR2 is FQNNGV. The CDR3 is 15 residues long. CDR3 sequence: CASSPSGRPPYEQYF. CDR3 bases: TGTGCCAGCAGCCCTAGCGGGAGGCCCCCCTACGAGCAGTACTTC.

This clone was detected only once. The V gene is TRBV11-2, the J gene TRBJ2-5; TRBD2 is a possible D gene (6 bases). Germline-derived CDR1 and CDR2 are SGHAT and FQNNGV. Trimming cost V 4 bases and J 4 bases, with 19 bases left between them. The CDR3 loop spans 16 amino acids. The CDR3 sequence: CASSSYPGGTRETQYF. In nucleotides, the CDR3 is TGTGCCAGCAGCTCGTATCCCGGCGGGACCAGAGAGACCCAGTACTTC.

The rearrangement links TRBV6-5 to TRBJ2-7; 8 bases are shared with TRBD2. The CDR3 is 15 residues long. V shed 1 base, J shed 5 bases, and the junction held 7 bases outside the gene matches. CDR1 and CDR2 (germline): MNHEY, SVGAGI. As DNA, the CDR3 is TGTGCCAGCAGTTACTTTAGCGGGACCTCTCACGAGCAGTACTTC. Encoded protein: CASSYFSGTSHEQYF.

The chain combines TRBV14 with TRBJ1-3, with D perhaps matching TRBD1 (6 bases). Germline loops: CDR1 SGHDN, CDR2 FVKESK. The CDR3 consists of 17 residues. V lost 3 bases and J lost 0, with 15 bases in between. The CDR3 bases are TGTGCCAGCAGCCAGGGGGGCAGGGAGAGCTCTGGAAACACCATATATTTT. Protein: CASSQGGRESSGNTIYF.

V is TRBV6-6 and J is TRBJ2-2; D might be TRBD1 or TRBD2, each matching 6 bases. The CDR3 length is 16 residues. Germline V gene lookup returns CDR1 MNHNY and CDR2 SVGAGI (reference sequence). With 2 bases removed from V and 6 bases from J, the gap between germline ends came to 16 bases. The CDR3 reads CASSYPRAGGSGELFF. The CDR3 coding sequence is TGTGCCAGCAGTTACCCCCGGGCCGGGGGCTCCGGGGAGCTGTTTTTT.

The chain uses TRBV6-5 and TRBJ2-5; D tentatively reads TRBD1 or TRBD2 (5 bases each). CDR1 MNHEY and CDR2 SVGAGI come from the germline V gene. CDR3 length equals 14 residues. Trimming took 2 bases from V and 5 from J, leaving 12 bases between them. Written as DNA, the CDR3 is TGTGCCAGCAGTTACGAAGGGACGGGGGAGACCCAGTACTTC. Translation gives CASSYEGTGETQYF.

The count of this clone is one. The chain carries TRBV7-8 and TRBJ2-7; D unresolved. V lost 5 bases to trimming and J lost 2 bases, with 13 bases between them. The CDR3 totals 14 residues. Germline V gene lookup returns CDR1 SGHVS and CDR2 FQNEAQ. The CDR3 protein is CASSPEDRPYEQYF. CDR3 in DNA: TGTGCCAGCAGCCCTGAAGATAGACCCTACGAGCAGTACTTC.

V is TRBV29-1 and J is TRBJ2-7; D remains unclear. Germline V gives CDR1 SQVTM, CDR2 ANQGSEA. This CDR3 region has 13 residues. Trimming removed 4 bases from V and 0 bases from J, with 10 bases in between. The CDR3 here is CSVVSGSSYEQYF. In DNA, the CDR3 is TGCAGCGTTGTCTCGGGTTCCTCCTACGAGCAGTACTTC.